What follows are 16 T cell receptor beta chains derived from one specimen sequenced in a study of beta chain features in type 1 diabetes. Overall study findings and caveats: Moderate yet significant TCRB CDR3 shortening was seen in Type 1 diabetes patients in all four CD4+ subsets.

Their antigens are not known. The isolated RNA, all of it, was reverse transcribed, so expressed TCRB transcripts were what got sequenced. The method was immunoSEQ multiplex PCR; TCRdb's version includes in-frame clones alone and lacks a portion of them. The sample yields some 370,000 clones, 9.6% seen once. The sample taken for sequencing was central memory CD4+ T cells from blood. Every receptor here comes from a man aged 25 to 45 with type 1 diabetes.

This clone was detected only a few times. The rearrangement uses TRBV11-2 and TRBJ1-2, with D uncertain. Germline CDR1 reads SGHAT; CDR2 reads FQNNGV. CDR3 length equals 13 residues. Deletions cut 4 bases from V and 2 bases from J, with 8 bases between. The CDR3 loop is CASSSAPNYGYTF. CDR3 bases: TGTGCCAGCAGCTCTGCCCCAAACTATGGCTACACCTTC.

This rearrangement joins TRBV4-3 to TRBJ2-7; TRBD2 matches 9 bases. Trimming cost V 0 bases and J 3 bases; bases outside gene matches: 6. The CDR3 extends over 16 amino acids. Germline V gives CDR1 LGHNA, CDR2 YSLEER. CDR3 sequence reads: CASSQDQAGGSYEQYF. For the CDR3, the DNA is TGCGCCAGCAGCCAAGATCAAGCGGGAGGTAGCTACGAGCAGTACTTC.

The J gene is TRBJ2-5, the V gene TRBV10-3; TRBD1 is a possible D gene (7 bases). The germline V gene has CDR1 ENHRY and CDR2 SYGVKD. The CDR3 runs to 18 residues. V was trimmed by 6 bases and J by 0 bases, leaving 23 bases between them. Here the CDR3 reads CAIRAREGAGKYQETQYF. For the CDR3, the DNA is TGTGCCATCAGGGCCCGTGAGGGGGCGGGAAAGTACCAAGAGACCCAGTACTTC.

The rearrangement uses TRBV4-3 and TRBJ2-3, with TRBD1 matching over 8 bases. V shed 6 bases and J 1 base; nucleotides not matched to a gene: 9. Looked up from germline, CDR1 is LGHNA and CDR2 is YSLEER. The CDR3 covers 16 residues. CDR3 protein: CASSYTTGQGTDTQYF. CDR3 sequence (DNA): TGCGCCAGCAGTTATACCACGGGACAGGGCACAGATACGCAGTATTTT.

The rearrangement links TRBV19 to TRBJ2-7, with TRBD2 matching over 12 bases. The CDR3 spans 17 residues. From germline, CDR1 is LNHDA and CDR2 SQIVND (reference sequence). Trimming at V came to 0 bases and at J to 3 bases, leaving 6 bases not matched to a gene. The CDR3 bases are TGTGCCAGTAGTATAGAACTAGCGGGAGGTCTGGGCTACGAGCAGTACTTC. Encoded protein: CASSIELAGGLGYEQYF. The full variable domain, in which reference TRBV19 and TRBJ2-7 provide the parts outside the CDR3, is DGGITQSPKYLFRKEGQNVTLSCEQNLNHDAMYWYRQDPGQGLRLIYYSQIVNDFQKGDIAEGYSVSREKKESFPLTVTSAQKNPTAFYLCASSIELAGGLGYEQYFGPGTRLTVT.

The V and J genes are TRBV28 and TRBJ2-7; 10 nucleotides line up with TRBD2. The V segment lost 4 bases and the J segment 0 bases; nucleotides outside the gene matches: 3. Germline values: CDR1 MDHEN, CDR2 SYDVKM. There are 15 residues in the CDR3. The CDR3 sequence: CASSSASGSSYEQYF. DNA for the CDR3: TGTGCCAGCAGTTCCGCTAGCGGGAGCTCCTACGAGCAGTACTTC.

This clone was detected a few times. CDR3 coding DNA: TGCAGCGTTTCCGGACAGGGAGGGACTGAAGCTTTCTTT. Amino acids: CSVSGQGGTEAFF. V usage is TRBV29-1 and J usage is TRBJ1-1; 8 bases are a match to TRBD1. V lost 5 bases and J lost 5; bases outside the gene matches: 7. CDR1 SQVTM and CDR2 ANQGSEA come from the germline V gene. The CDR3 runs 13 residues.

This clone was detected only a few times. This chain links TRBV5-1 with TRBJ2-2, with D unresolved. Deletions cut 4 bases from V and 4 bases from J, with 8 bases between. CDR1 and CDR2 from the germline V gene are SGHRS and YFSETQ. This CDR3 has 13 amino acids. The CDR3 spells CASSPTFTGELFF. The CDR3 DNA follows: TGCGCCAGCAGCCCGACCTTCACCGGGGAGCTGTTTTTT.

This clone was detected only a few times. The V call is TRBV7-9, the J call TRBJ2-1; D is perhaps TRBD2 (5 bases). Trimming left V 4 bases short and J 10 bases short, with 11 bases between. The CDR3 length is 12 residues. Germline V CDR1 and CDR2: SEHNR, FQNEAQ (reference sequence). The CDR3 region has the DNA TGTGCCAGCAGCTCACATGGACTGGAGCAGTTCTTC. Translation: CASSSHGLEQFF. Full variable domain (remainder filled in from reference TRBV7-9 and TRBJ2-1): DTGVSQNPRHKITKRGQNVTFRCDPISEHNRLYWYRQTLGQGPEFLTYFQNEAQLEKSRLLSDRFSAERPKGSFSTLEIQRTEQGDSAMYLCASSSHGLEQFFGPGTRLTVL.

This sequence joins TRBV4-3 and TRBJ2-3; D perhaps matches TRBD1 (6 bases). V was cut by 4 bases and J by 1 base, with 12 bases left in between. The CDR3 has 15 residues. The germline CDR1 and CDR2 sequences are LGHNA and YSLEER. CDR3 sequence (DNA): TGCGCCAGCAGCCTATCCTCAGGGGGCACAGATACGCAGTATTTT. Residues: CASSLSSGGTDTQYF.

The table lists this clone with a few counts. The chain combines TRBV29-1 with TRBJ1-5, with 8 bases identical to TRBD1. Trimming cost V 6 bases and J 4 bases; bases outside gene matches: 2. This CDR3 has 12 amino acids. Per germline, CDR1 SQVTM and CDR2 ANQGSEA. The CDR3 sequence is CSVRGPNQPQHF. The DNA for the CDR3 is TGCAGCGTCAGGGGGCCGAATCAGCCCCAGCATTTT.

V and J are TRBV6-1 and TRBJ2-7, with TRBD1 as a possible D gene (6 bases). Germline CDR1 and CDR2: MNHNS and SASEGT. V lost 4 bases and J lost 1, with 8 bases in between. The CDR3 covers 13 residues. The CDR3 sequence: CASSGDKSYEQYF. The CDR3, as DNA: TGTGCCAGCAGTGGGGACAAGTCCTACGAGCAGTACTTC.

The V gene is TRBV19, the J gene TRBJ2-3; TRBD2 might be the D (5 bases). Germline V lookup: CDR1 LNHDA, CDR2 SQIVND (reference sequence). The CDR3 has 15 amino acids. V lost 10 bases, J lost 4 bases, and 21 bases lay in between. CDR3 protein: CATTFRSGFPDTQYF. Written as DNA, the CDR3 is TGTGCCACCACGTTTCGGAGCGGTTTCCCAGATACGCAGTATTTT.

This clone was recorded a few times. This chain uses TRBV6-5 with TRBJ2-2; D call uncertain. Germline-derived CDR1 and CDR2 are MNHEY and SVGAGI. The ends were cut back, 8 bases at V and 3 bases at J, with 10 bases in the middle. The CDR3 is 13 amino acids. This CDR3 is CASLGPYTGELFF. The CDR3 coding sequence is TGTGCCAGCCTCGGGCCCTACACCGGGGAGCTGTTTTTT.

This chain links TRBV7-9 with TRBJ2-1, with D perhaps assigned TRBD1 or TRBD2 (5 bases each). Germline values: CDR1 SEHNR, CDR2 FQNEAQ (reference sequence). The V and J ends lost 5 bases and 9 bases respectively, with 8 bases between them. The length of the CDR3 is 11 residues. The CDR3 here is CASSPGGEQFF. The CDR3 DNA is TGTGCCAGCAGCCCTGGGGGTGAGCAGTTCTTC. Variable domain in full (rest from reference TRBV7-9 and TRBJ2-1): DTGVSQNPRHKITKRGQNVTFRCDPISEHNRLYWYRQTLGQGPEFLTYFQNEAQLEKSRLLSDRFSAERPKGSFSTLEIQRTEQGDSAMYLCASSPGGEQFFGPGTRLTVL.

In this sample, this clone turned up a few times. The V call is TRBV7-2, the J call TRBJ2-7, with D tentatively TRBD1 (5 bases). V was clipped by 5 bases and J by 4 bases, with 15 bases between them. The CDR3 has 14 residues. Germline CDR1 reads SGHTA; CDR2 reads FQGNSA. This CDR3 is CASSPDMNVYEQYF. CDR3 in DNA: TGTGCCAGCAGCCCGGACATGAATGTATACGAGCAGTACTTC.